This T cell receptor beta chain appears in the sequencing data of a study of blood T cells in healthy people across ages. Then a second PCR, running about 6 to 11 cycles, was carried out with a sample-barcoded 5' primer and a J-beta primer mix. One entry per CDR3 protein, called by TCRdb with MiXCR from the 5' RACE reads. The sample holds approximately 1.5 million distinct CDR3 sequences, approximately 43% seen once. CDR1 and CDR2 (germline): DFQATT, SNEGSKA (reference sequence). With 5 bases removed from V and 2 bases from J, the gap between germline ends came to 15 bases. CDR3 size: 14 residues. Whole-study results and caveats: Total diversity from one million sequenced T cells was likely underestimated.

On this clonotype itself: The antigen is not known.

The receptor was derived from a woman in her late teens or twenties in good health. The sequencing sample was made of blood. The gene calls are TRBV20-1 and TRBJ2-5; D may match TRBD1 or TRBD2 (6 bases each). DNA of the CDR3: TGCAGTGCTCACAGGGCGGGGATGCAAGAGACCCAGTACTTC. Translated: CSAHRAGMQETQYF.